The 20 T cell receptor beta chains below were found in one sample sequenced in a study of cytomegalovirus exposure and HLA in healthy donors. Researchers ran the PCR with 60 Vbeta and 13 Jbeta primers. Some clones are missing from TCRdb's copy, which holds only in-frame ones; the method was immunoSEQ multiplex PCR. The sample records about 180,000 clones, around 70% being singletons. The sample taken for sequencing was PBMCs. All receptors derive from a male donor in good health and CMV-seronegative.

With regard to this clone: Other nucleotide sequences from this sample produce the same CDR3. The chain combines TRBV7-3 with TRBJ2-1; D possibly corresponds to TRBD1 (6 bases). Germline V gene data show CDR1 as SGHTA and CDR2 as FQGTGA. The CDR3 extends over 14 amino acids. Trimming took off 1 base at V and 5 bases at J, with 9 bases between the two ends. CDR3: CASSLMRTDNEQFF. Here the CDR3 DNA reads TGTGCCAGCAGCTTAATGCGGACAGACAATGAGCAGTTCTTC.

CDR3 sequence (DNA): TGCGCCAGCAGCCAGGGCGGGGGACAGGGCATTTATGGCTACACCTTC. It encodes CASSQGGGQGIYGYTF. The chain recombines TRBV4-1 with TRBJ1-2; 9 positions match TRBD1. Germline loops: CDR1 MGHRA, CDR2 YSYEKL. This CDR3 has 16 residues. V gave up 3 bases and J gave up 5 bases; unmatched junction bases: 10.

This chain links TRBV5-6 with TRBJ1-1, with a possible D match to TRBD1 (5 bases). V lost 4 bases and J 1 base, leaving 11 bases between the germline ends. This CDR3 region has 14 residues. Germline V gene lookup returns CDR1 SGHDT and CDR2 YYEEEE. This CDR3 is CASSVVTENTEAFF. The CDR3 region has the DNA TGTGCCAGCAGCGTGGTGACAGAGAACACTGAAGCTTTCTTT.

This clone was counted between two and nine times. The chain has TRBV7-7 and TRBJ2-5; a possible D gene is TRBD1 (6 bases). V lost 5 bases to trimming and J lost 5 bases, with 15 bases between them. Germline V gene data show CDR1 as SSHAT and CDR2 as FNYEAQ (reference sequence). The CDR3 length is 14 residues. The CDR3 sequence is CASSLTQGEETQYF. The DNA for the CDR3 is TGTGCCAGCAGCCTAACACAGGGCGAGGAGACCCAGTACTTC.

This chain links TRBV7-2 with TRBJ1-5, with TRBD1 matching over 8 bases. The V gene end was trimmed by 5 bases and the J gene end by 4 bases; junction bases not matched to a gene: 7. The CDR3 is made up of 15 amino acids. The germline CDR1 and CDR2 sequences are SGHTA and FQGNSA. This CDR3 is CASSRTTGANQPQHF. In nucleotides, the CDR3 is TGTGCCAGCAGCCGAACGACAGGGGCTAATCAGCCCCAGCATTTT.

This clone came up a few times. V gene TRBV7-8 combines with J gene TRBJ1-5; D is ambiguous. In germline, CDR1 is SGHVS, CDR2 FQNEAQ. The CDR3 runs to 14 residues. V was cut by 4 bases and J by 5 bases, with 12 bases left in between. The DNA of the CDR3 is TGTGCCAGCAGCTCCCGCCCCGGGGATCAGCCCCAGCATTTT. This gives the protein CASSSRPGDQPQHF.

This CDR3 reads CASSQVNTGELFF. The CDR3 DNA reads as TGTGCCAGCAGTCAGGTGAACACCGGGGAGCTGTTTTTT. The chain carries TRBV28 and TRBJ2-2; unclear D gene. The CDR3 has 13 amino acids. From germline, CDR1 is MDHEN and CDR2 SYDVKM. With 5 bases removed from V and 1 base from J, the gap between germline ends came to 5 bases.

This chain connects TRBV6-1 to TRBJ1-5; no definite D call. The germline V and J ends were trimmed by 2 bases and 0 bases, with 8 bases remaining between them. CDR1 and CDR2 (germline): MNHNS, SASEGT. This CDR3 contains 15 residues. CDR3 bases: TGTGCCAGCAGTGAACGGTTCACTAGCAATCAGCCCCAGCATTTT. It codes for CASSERFTSNQPQHF.

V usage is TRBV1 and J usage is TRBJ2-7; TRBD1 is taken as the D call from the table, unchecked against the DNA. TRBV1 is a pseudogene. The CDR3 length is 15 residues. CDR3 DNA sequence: TGCACCAGCAGCCAAGATCGGCAGGGGTCGAACGAGCAGTACTTC. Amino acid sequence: CTSSQDRQGSNEQYF.

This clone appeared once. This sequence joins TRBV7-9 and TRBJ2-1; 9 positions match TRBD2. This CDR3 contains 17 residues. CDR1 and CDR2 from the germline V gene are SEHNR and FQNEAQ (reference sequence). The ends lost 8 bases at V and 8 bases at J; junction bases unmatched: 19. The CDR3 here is CASLSLAGTGAEDEQFF. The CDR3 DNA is TGTGCCAGCTTAAGTCTAGCGGGGACGGGGGCGGAGGATGAGCAGTTCTTC.

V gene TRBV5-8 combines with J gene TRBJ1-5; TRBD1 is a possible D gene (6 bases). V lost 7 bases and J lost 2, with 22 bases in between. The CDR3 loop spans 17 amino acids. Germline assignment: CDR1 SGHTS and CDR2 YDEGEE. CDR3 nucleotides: TGTGCCAGCCCTCCGGGACGGGGGGGCGAGGGCAATCAGCCCCAGCATTTT. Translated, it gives CASPPGRGGEGNQPQHF.

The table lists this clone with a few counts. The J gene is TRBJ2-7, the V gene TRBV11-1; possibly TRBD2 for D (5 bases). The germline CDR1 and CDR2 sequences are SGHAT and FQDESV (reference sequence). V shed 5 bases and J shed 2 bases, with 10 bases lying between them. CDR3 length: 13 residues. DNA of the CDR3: TGTGCCAGCAGCCTCGGGATTACCTACGAGCAGTACTTC. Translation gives CASSLGITYEQYF.

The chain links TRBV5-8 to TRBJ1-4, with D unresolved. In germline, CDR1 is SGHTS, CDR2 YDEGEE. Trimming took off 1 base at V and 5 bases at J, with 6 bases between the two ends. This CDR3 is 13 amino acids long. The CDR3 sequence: CASSLSENEKLFF. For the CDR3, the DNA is TGTGCCAGCAGCTTGTCGGAGAATGAAAAACTGTTTTTT.

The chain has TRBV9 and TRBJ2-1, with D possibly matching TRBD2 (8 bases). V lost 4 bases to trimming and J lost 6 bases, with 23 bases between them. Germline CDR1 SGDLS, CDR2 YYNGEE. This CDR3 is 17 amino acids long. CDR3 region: CASSTSREGGQSNEQFF. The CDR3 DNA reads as TGTGCCAGCAGCACCTCCCGGGAGGGGGGACAGTCCAATGAGCAGTTCTTC.

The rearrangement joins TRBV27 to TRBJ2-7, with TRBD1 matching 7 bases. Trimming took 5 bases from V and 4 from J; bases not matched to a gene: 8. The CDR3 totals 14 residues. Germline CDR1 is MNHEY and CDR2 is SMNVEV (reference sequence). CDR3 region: CASSRRTGQYEQYF. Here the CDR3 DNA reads TGTGCCAGCAGTCGACGGACAGGTCAGTACGAGCAGTACTTC.

CDR3 loop: CASSLNEENIQYF. For the CDR3, the DNA is TGTGCCAGCAGCTTAAACGAGGAAAACATTCAGTACTTC. This chain uses TRBV7-2 with TRBJ2-4; D ambiguous. V was cut by 2 bases and J by 5 bases, with 7 bases left in between. CDR1 and CDR2 (germline): SGHTA, FQGNSA. The CDR3 extends over 13 amino acids.

The CDR3 nucleotides are TGCGCCAGCAGCCAAGGACAGGGAAGATGGCCCCAGCATTTT. Translating gives CASSQGQGRWPQHF. V usage is TRBV4-3 and J usage is TRBJ1-5; 7 bases align to TRBD1. The CDR3 is 14 residues long. With 1 base clipped from V and 9 bases from J, the junction kept 6 bases outside the gene matches. The V gene's germline CDR1 is LGHNA and CDR2 YSLEER.

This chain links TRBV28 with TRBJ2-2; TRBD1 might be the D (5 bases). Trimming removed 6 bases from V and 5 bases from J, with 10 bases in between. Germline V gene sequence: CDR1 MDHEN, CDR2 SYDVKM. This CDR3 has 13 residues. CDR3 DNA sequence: TGTGCCAGCAGGACTTCAGGGACCGGGGAGCTGTTTTTT. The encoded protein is CASRTSGTGELFF.

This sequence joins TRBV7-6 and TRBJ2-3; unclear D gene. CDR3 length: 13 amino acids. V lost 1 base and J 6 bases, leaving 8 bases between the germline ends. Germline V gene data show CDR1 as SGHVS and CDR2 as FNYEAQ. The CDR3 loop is CASSLGLPDTQYF. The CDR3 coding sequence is TGTGCCAGCAGCTTAGGTCTCCCGGATACGCAGTATTTT.

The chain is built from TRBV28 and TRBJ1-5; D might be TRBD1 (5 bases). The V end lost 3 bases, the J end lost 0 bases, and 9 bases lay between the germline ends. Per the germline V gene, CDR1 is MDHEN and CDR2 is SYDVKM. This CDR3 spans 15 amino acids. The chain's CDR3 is CASSLGRASNQPQHF. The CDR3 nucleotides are TGTGCCAGCAGTTTGGGCAGGGCTAGCAATCAGCCCCAGCATTTT. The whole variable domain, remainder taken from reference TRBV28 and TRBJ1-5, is DVKVTQSSRYLVKRTGEKVFLECVQDMDHENMFWYRQDPGLGLRLIYFSYDVKMKEKGDIPEGYSVSREKKERFSLILESASTNQTSMYLCASSLGRASNQPQHFGDGTRLSIL.